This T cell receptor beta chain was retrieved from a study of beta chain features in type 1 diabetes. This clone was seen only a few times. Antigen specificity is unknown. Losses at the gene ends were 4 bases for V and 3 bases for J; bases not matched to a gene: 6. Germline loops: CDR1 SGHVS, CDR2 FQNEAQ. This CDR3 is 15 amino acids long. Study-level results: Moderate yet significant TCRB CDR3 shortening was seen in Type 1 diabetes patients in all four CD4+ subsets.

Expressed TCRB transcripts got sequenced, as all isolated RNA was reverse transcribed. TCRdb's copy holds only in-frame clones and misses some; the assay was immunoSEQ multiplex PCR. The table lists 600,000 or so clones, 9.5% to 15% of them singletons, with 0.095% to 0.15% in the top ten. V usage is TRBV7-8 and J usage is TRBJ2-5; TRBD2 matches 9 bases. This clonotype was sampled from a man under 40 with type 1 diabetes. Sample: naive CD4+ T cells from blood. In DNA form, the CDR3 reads TGTGCCAGCAGCTCCCCGACTAGCGGAGAAGAGACCCAGTACTTC. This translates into CASSSPTSGEETQYF.